This is a list of T cell receptor beta chains from one sample in a study of human versus mouse CDR3 diversity and MHC coevolution. Sequenced by immunoSEQ multiplex PCR; TCRdb stores in-frame clones only, minus some. The sample has tens of thousands of clones; 93% are singletons. The sample comprised naive CD4+ T cells from blood. These receptors all stem from a person between 25 and 75 years old in good health. CDR3s include the opening cysteine and the closing phenylalanine or tryptophan. A D gene is named only where the DNA matches it firmly. Size values are once, few and many counts, or a class for expanded clones, and some rows have none.

D,size,V,J,CDR3,DNA
TRBD1,NA,TRBV18,TRBJ1-1,CASSPAAGGTEAFF,TGTGCCAGCTCACCGGCGGCAGGGGGGACTGAAGCTTTCTTT
NA,NA,TRBV5-6,TRBJ1-5,CASSEFSPSGGYSNQPQHF,TGTGCCAGCAGCGAATTTTCCCCGAGTGGCGGTTATAGCAATCAGCCCCAGCATTTT
NA,NA,TRBV11-2,TRBJ2-4,CASSVGVRRNIQYF,TGTGCCAGCAGCGTGGGAGTGCGTCGCAACATTCAGTACTTC
TRBD1,NA,TRBV5-1,TRBJ1-1,CASSVSGTVMNTEAFF,TGCGCCAGCAGCGTATCAGGGACAGTCATGAACACTGAAGCTTTCTTT
TRBD1,NA,TRBV5-1,TRBJ1-3,CASSLVTGVGNTIYF,TGCGCCAGCAGCTTGGTGACAGGGGTTGGAAACACCATATATTTT
TRBD1,once,TRBV4-3,TRBJ1-3,CASSQGPGQGRNTIYF,TGCGCCAGCAGCCAAGGCCCGGGACAGGGTCGAAACACCATATATTTT
NA,NA,TRBV9,TRBJ1-1,CASSVEVRGGTEAFF,TGTGCCAGCAGCGTAGAGGTCAGGGGAGGGACTGAAGCTTTCTTT
TRBD1,NA,TRBV9,TRBJ2-4,CASSVEGQGRVGKNIQYF,TGTGCCAGCAGCGTAGAGGGACAGGGGAGAGTGGGCAAAAACATTCAGTACTTC
TRBD1,NA,TRBV5-4,TRBJ1-1,CASSLGTGLNTEAFF,TGTGCCAGCAGCCTCGGGACAGGGCTGAACACTGAAGCTTTCTTT
TRBD1,NA,TRBV18,TRBJ1-5,CASSPGTGVGSEPQHF,TGTGCCAGCTCACCCGGGACAGGCGTAGGTTCAGAGCCCCAGCATTTT
NA,NA,TRBV5-4,TRBJ2-7,CASSLDDRPYEQYF,TGTGCCAGCAGCTTGGACGACAGACCCTACGAGCAGTACTTC
NA,NA,TRBV2,TRBJ1-5,CASNTGGSDQPQHF,TGTGCCAGCAACACGGGGGGCTCCGATCAGCCCCAGCATTTT
NA,NA,TRBV7-9,TRBJ1-1,CASSNTGISEAFF,TGTGCCAGCAGCAACACAGGTATCTCTGAAGCTTTCTTT
NA,NA,TRBV15,TRBJ1-2,CATSRDGGSIGYTF,TGTGCCACCAGCAGAGATGGGGGCAGTATCGGATACACCTTC
TRBD1,NA,TRBV5-1,TRBJ2-3,CASSPGDRGLPDTQYF,TGCGCCAGCAGTCCGGGGGACAGGGGTTTGCCAGATACGCAGTATTTT
NA,NA,TRBV6-1,TRBJ1-5,CASSIRGAQHF,TGTGCCAGCAGTATCAGGGGCGCCCAGCATTTT
TRBD1,once,TRBV9,TRBJ2-5,CASSVGQAGETQYF,TGTGCCAGCAGCGTCGGACAGGCCGGCGAGACCCAGTACTTC
NA,once,TRBV15,TRBJ2-7,CATSRDPDGYYEQYF,TGTGCCACCAGCAGAGATCCAGACGGGTACTACGAGCAGTACTTC
NA,once,TRBV10-3,TRBJ2-5,CATSSWRRQETQYF,TGTGCCACCTCATCCTGGCGGAGACAAGAGACCCAGTACTTC
NA,NA,TRBV6-5,TRBJ1-2,CASSLGYGYTF,TGTGCCAGCAGTCTAGGTTATGGCTACACCTTC
TRBD1,NA,TRBV7-3,TRBJ1-1,CASSHRGDTEAFF,TGTGCCAGCAGCCACAGGGGGGACACTGAAGCTTTCTTT
TRBD1,NA,TRBV5-4,TRBJ1-2,CASSHGQGAYDGYTF,TGTGCCAGCAGCCACGGACAGGGGGCATATGATGGCTACACCTTC
TRBD1,few,TRBV10-3,TRBJ2-7,CAISARDRSQHF,TGTGCCATCAGTGCCCGGGACAGGTCTCAACACTTC
NA,NA,TRBV29-1,TRBJ1-1,CSVKGQMNTEAFF,TGCAGCGTTAAGGGACAAATGAACACTGAAGCTTTCTTT
NA,NA,TRBV30,TRBJ2-7,CAWSPGLSYEQYF,TGTGCCTGGAGCCCGGGACTCTCCTACGAGCAGTACTTC
NA,few,TRBV7-9,TRBJ1-3,CASSFGQGNTIYF,TGTGCCAGCAGCTTCGGACAGGGAAACACCATATATTTT
TRBD1,NA,TRBV6-4,TRBJ1-1,CASSEQGGTEAFF,TGTGCCAGCAGCGAACAGGGGGGAACTGAAGCTTTCTTT
NA,NA,TRBV14,TRBJ2-4,CASSHWRAGLSKNIQYF,TGTGCCAGCAGCCACTGGAGGGCCGGGTTAAGCAAAAACATTCAGTACTTC
TRBD1,NA,TRBV9,TRBJ2-2,CASSVTGGDTGELFF,TGTGCCAGCAGCGTTACAGGGGGTGATACCGGGGAGCTGTTTTTT
NA,NA,TRBV19,TRBJ2-7,CASKEGGGNYEQYF,TGTGCCAGTAAGGAGGGTGGCGGGAACTACGAGCAGTACTTC
TRBD1,NA,TRBV5-1,TRBJ2-5,CASSSTGFHQETQYF,TGCGCCAGCAGCTCGACAGGGTTTCACCAAGAGACCCAGTACTTC
TRBD2,once,TRBV6-1,TRBJ2-7,CASRALAGLFNEQYF,TGTGCCAGCAGAGCGTTAGCGGGCCTATTCAACGAGCAGTACTTC